This entry lists 5 T cell receptor beta chains sequenced from one sample in a study of cytomegalovirus exposure and HLA in healthy donors. It was with 60 Vbeta and 13 Jbeta primers that the PCR ran. Clones were sequenced by immunoSEQ multiplex PCR, and TCRdb holds only the in-frame ones, with some missing. This listing includes approximately 45,000 clones. The source material was PBMCs. The receptor source for this set is a male donor in good health and CMV-seronegative.

This chain uses TRBV30 with TRBJ1-2, with 8 bases identical to TRBD1. The germline V gene has CDR1 GTSNPN and CDR2 SVGIG (reference sequence). V shed 2 bases, J shed 8 bases, and the junction held 13 bases outside the gene matches. There are 15 residues in the CDR3. CDR3 sequence reads: CAWSTQGALGYGYTF. The CDR3 nucleotides are TGTGCCTGGAGTACGCAGGGGGCATTGGGATACGGCTACACCTTC.

The V gene is TRBV19, the J gene TRBJ1-1; no clear D. V lost 4 bases and J lost 1, with 7 bases in between. CDR1 is LNHDA, CDR2 SQIVND, per germline (reference sequence). The CDR3 is 13 residues long. The DNA of the CDR3 is TGTGCCAGTAGTAACAGACAGAACACTGAAGCTTTCTTT. Residues: CASSNRQNTEAFF.

The chain uses TRBV12-5 and TRBJ2-7; D may be TRBD2 (6 bases). The germline gives CDR1 LGHNT, CDR2 FRNRAP. The V and J ends lost 4 bases and 4 bases respectively, with 8 bases between them. CDR3 length: 12 residues. The CDR3 bases are TGTGCTAGTGGTTGGGGGGTATACGAGCAGTACTTC. Amino acid sequence: CASGWGVYEQYF.

The rearrangement uses TRBV6-5 and TRBJ1-1; D is unclear. The CDR3 is 14 residues long. V lost 8 bases to trimming and J lost 0 bases, with 13 bases between them. CDR1 and CDR2 from the germline V gene are MNHEY and SVGAGI. The CDR3 loop is CASGRAQLNTEAFF. The CDR3 nucleotides are TGTGCCAGCGGGAGGGCACAACTGAACACTGAAGCTTTCTTT.

The gene calls are TRBV18 and TRBJ2-3; tentative D call: TRBD1 (6 bases). The CDR3 length is 14 residues. Germline V CDR1 and CDR2: KGHSH, LQKENI. Trimming cost V 6 bases and J 4 bases, with 14 bases left between them. CDR3 DNA sequence: TGTGCCAGCTCCCTGACCAGGGGCCCAGATACGCAGTATTTT. Translation gives CASSLTRGPDTQYF.